The entry below describes one T cell receptor (beta chain). A read error is possible here, since a much larger clone lies one base away. Time point of the sample: newly diagnosed GD, antithyroid drugs for less than 3 months. The TCR library was prepared using RNA isolated from PBMCs. HTBI primers from iRepertoire and Arm-PCR of CDR3 regions yielded the TCR beta libraries. TCRdb itself ran the multiplex PCR reads through MiXCR, one entry per CDR3 protein. The sample includes some 330,000 distinct CDR3 sequences, approximately 10% of them seen just once. The data originate from a study of regulatory T cells in long-lasting Graves disease. On the study more broadly: Graves' patients with a new diagnosis had received antithyroid drugs under 3 months.

The CDR3 contains 15 residues. The germline V gene has CDR1 MNHGY and CDR2 SVAAGI. The ends were cut back, 3 bases at V and 6 bases at J, with 15 bases in the middle. The same sample was also studied in work on T cells in Graves' hyperthyroidism and ophthalmopathy.

The sequencing here drew on peripheral blood mononuclear cells (PBMCs), taken at new diagnosis, from a patient treated with antithyroid drugs. This TCR came from a woman aged 18-29 years with Graves disease. This chain connects TRBV6-9 to TRBJ1-5; unclear D gene. For the CDR3, the DNA is TGTGCCAGCAGTTACGGCAGGCTCGCTCGTCAGCCCCAGCATTTT. Its protein product is CASSYGRLARQPQHF.